The T cell receptor beta chain under discussion was sequenced for a study of blood T cell repertoires in COVID-19. Study overall: Sites across the United States, Italy and Spain contributed samples from acute and convalescent COVID-19.

Measured with immunoSEQ multiplex PCR; TCRdb has only the in-frame clones, and not every one. Among roughly 150,000 clones listed, approximately 85% were seen once. This clone was seen once. What was sequenced was peripheral blood. This receptor was identified in a man older than 75 with COVID-19, enrolled during active disease.

This CDR3 reads CASSLGTGGSSPLHF. Written as DNA, the CDR3 is TGTGCCAGCAGCTTAGGCACAGGGGGCAGTTCACCCCTCCACTTT. The J gene is TRBJ1-6, the V gene TRBV7-2; 9 nucleotides line up with TRBD1. The CDR3 consists of 15 residues. Germline loops: CDR1 SGHTA, CDR2 FQGNSA. Losses at the gene ends were 1 base for V and 9 bases for J; bases not matched to a gene: 4.